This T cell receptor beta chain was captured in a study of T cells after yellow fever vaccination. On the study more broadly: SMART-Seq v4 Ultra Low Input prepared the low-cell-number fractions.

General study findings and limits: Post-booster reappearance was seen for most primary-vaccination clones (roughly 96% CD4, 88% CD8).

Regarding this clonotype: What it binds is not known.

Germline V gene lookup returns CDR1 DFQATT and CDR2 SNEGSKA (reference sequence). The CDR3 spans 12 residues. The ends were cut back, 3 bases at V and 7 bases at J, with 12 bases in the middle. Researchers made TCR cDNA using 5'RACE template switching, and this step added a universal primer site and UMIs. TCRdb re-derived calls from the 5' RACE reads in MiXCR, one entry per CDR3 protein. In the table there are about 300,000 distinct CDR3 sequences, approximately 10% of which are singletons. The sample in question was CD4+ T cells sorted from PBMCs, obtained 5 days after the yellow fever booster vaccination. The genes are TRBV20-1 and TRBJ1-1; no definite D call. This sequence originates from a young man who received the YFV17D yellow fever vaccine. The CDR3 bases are TGCAGTGCTAGTCCCTTCGACGGTGAAGCTTTCTTT. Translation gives CSASPFDGEAFF.